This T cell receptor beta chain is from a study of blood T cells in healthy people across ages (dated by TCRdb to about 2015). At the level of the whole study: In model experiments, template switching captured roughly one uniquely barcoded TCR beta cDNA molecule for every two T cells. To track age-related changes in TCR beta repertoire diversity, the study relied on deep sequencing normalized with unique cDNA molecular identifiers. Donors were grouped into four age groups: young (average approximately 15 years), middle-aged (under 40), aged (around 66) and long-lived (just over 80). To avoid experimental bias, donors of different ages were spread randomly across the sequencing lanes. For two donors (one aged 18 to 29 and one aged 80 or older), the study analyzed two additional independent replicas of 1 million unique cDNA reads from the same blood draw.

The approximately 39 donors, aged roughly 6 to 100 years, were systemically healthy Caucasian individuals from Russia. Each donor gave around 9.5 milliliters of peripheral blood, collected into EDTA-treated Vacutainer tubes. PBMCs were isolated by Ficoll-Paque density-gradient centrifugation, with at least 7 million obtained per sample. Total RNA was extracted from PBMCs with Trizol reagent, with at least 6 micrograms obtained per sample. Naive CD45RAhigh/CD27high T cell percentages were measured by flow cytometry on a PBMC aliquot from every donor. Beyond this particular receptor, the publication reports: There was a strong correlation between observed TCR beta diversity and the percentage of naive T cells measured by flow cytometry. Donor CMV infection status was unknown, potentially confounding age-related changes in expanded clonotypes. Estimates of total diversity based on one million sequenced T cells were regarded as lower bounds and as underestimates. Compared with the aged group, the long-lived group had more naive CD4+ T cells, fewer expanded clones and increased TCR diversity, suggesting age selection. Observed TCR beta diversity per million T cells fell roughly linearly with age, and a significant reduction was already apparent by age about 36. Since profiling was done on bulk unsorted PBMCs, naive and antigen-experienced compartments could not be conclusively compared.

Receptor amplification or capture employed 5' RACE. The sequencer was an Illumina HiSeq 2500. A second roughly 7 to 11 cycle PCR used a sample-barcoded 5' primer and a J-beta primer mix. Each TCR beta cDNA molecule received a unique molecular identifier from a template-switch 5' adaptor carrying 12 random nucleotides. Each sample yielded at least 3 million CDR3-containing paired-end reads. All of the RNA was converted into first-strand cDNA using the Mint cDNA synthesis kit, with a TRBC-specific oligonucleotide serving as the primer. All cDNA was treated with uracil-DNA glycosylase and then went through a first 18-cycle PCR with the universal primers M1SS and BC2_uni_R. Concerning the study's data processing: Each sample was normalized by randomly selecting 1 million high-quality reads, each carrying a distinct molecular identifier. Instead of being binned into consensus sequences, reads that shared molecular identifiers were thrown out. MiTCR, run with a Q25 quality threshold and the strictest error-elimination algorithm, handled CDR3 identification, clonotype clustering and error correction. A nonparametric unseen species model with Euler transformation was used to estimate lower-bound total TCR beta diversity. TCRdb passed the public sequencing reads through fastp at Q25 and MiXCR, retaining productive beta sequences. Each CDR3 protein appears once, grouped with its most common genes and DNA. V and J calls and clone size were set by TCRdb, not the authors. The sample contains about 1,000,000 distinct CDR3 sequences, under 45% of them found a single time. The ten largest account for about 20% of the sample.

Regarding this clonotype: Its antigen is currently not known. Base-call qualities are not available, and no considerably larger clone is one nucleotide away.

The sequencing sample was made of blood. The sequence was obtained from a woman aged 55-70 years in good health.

The base sequence is TGTGCCAGCGGGCTGGGGCAGGGGTCGGATACGCAGTATTTT. This translates into CASGLGQGSDTQYF. The sequence is built from TRBV9 and TRBJ2-3; possibly the D gene is TRBD1, per 6 matching bases. Trimming at the junction amounts to 7 bases on V and 6 bases on J, and the germline ends lie 18 bases apart. The CDR3 contains 14 residues, cysteine and phenylalanine counted. The entry retains the CDR3 DNA only, 42 bases that are in frame from base 1. From the germline V gene, CDR1 is SGDLS and CDR2 is YYNGEE.